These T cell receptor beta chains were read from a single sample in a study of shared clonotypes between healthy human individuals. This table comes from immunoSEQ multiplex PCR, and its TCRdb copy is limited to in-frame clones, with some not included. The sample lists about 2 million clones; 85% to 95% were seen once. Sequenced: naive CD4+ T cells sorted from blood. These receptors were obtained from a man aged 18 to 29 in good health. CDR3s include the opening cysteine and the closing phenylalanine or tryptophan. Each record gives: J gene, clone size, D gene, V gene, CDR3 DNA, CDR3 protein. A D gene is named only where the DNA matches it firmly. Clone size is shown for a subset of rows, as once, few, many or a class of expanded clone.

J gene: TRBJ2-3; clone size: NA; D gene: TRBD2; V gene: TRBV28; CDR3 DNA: TGTGCCAGCAGTTCACCCCCAGGGACTAGCGGTCGCACAGATACGCAGTATTTT; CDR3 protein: CASSSPPGTSGRTDTQYF
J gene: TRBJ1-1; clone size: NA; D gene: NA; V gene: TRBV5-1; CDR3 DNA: TGCGCCAGCAGCTTACAAGAAAACACTGAAGCTTTCTTT; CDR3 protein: CASSLQENTEAFF
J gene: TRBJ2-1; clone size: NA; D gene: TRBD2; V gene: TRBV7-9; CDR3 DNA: TGTGCCACCGGGACCTGGCGGGAGCGCGACAATGAGCAGTTCTTC; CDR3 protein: CATGTWRERDNEQFF
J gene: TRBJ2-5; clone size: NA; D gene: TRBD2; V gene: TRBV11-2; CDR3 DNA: TGTGCCAGCAGCCCCGGACTAGCGGGACAAGAGACCCAGTACTTC; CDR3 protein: CASSPGLAGQETQYF
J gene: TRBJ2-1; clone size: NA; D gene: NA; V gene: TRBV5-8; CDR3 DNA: TGTGCCAGCAGCCGACGGACGGGAAATGAGCAGTTCTTC; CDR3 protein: CASSRRTGNEQFF
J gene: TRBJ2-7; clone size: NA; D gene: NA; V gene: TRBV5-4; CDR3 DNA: TGTGCCAGCAGGTCGCACGGTCAGGTGGGCGAGCAGTACTTC; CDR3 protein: CASRSHGQVGEQYF
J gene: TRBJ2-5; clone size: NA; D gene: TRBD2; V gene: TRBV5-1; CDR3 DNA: TGCGCCAGCAGTCTAGCGGCAGTAGGAGGGCAAGAGACCCAGTACTTC; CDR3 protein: CASSLAAVGGQETQYF
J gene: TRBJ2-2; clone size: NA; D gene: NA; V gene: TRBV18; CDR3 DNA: TGTGCCAGCTCACCAGTGAGCGCGAACACCGGGGAGCTGTTTTTT; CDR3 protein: CASSPVSANTGELFF
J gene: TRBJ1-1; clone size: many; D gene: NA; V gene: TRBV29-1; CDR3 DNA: TGCAGCGGGGGGGGAGCTAACACTGAAGCTTTCTTT; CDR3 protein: CSGGGANTEAFF
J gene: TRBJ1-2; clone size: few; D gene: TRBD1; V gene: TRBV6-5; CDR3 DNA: TGTGCCAGCAGGCCCGGACAGGTTGGTGACTACACCTTC; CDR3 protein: CASRPGQVGDYTF
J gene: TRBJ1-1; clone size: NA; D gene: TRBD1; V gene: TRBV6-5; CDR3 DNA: TGTGCCAGCAGTGACAGGGGAAACACTGAAGCTTTCTTT; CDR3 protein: CASSDRGNTEAFF
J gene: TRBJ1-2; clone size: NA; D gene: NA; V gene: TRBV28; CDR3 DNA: TGTGCCAGCGCCGGCGGTTATGGCTACACCTTC; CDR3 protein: CASAGGYGYTF
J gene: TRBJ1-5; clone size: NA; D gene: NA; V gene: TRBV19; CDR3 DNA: TGTGCCAGTAGAGATGCAGGGATGAATCAGCCCCAGCATTTT; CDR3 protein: CASRDAGMNQPQHF
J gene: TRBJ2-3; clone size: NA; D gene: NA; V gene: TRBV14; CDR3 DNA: TGTGCCAGCAGCCAAGTCTGGGCCACAGATACGCAGTATTTT; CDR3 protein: CASSQVWATDTQYF
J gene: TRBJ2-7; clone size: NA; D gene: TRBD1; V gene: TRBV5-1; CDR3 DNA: TGCGCCAGATCGACAGGGGGCATTTACGAGCAGTACTTC; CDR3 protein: CARSTGGIYEQYF
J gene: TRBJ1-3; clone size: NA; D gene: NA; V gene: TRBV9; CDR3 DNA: TGTGCCAGCAGCGTAAGCGGTGGCGGAAACACCATATATTTT; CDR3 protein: CASSVSGGGNTIYF